These T cell receptor beta chains were read from a single sample in a study of blood T cell repertoires in COVID-19. Libraries were prepared by immunoSEQ multiplex PCR; TCRdb keeps only in-frame clonotypes and omits some of them. This sample has 40,000 or so clones, with about 86% found just once. The sample taken for sequencing was peripheral blood. The receptors come from a man aged 35-49 years with active COVID-19. Both conserved end residues are part of each CDR3. The D gene is left open where the match is weak. Some rows mark clone size as missing; the rest say once, few, many or name a class of expanded clone.

V gene,clone size,D gene,J gene,CDR3 protein,CDR3 DNA
TRBV7-9,.,.,TRBJ2-5,CASSWRGSWETQYF,TGTGCCAGCAGCTGGCGGGGTTCGTGGGAGACCCAGTACTTC
TRBV19,.,TRBD1,TRBJ1-1,CASRTPGTGYTEAFF,TGTGCCAGTAGGACCCCCGGGACAGGGTATACTGAAGCTTTCTTT
TRBV28,once,TRBD1,TRBJ1-5,CASSLDRGRTGNQPQHF,TGTGCCAGCAGTTTGGACAGGGGGCGGACTGGCAATCAGCCCCAGCATTTT
TRBV6-5,.,TRBD1,TRBJ1-6,CASSPRTGQSPLHF,TGTGCCAGCAGTCCCAGGACAGGGCAGTCACCCCTCCACTTT
TRBV7-9,once,.,TRBJ1-4,CASSLGGEKLFF,TGTGCCAGCAGCTTAGGAGGGGAAAAACTGTTTTTT
TRBV7-3,once,.,TRBJ2-1,CASSLGQGEYNEQFF,TGTGCCAGCAGCCTCGGCCAGGGCGAATACAATGAGCAGTTCTTC
TRBV18,.,.,TRBJ1-2,CASSPNYTNYGYTF,TGTGCCAGCTCACCCAATTACACTAACTATGGCTACACCTTC
TRBV10-3,.,.,TRBJ2-1,CATGPDRWDNEQFF,TGTGCCACTGGCCCGGACAGATGGGACAATGAGCAGTTCTTC
TRBV4-2,.,.,TRBJ1-3,CASSQDLRAGNTIYF,TGTGCCAGCAGCCAAGATCTCAGGGCTGGAAACACCATATATTTT
TRBV10-3,.,.,TRBJ2-5,CAISELGQQETQYF,TGTGCCATCAGCGAGTTAGGACAGCAAGAGACCCAGTACTTC
TRBV5-1,.,.,TRBJ1-1,CASSLTGPNTEAFF,TGCGCCAGCAGCTTGACAGGGCCGAACACTGAAGCTTTCTTT
TRBV19,once,.,TRBJ1-5,CASSIRQPLNQPQHF,TGTGCCAGTAGTATCAGGCAGCCACTGAATCAGCCCCAGCATTTT
TRBV6-5,.,TRBD1,TRBJ1-4,CASSKDRGNEKLFF,TGTGCCAGCAGCAAGGACAGGGGAAATGAAAAACTGTTTTTT
TRBV4-2,.,TRBD2,TRBJ2-7,CASSQDLTSVYEQYF,TGTGCCAGCAGCCAAGACCTCACTAGCGTCTACGAGCAGTACTTC
TRBV30,.,TRBD1,TRBJ1-2,CAFEPGTDYGYTF,TGTGCCTTTGAACCCGGGACAGACTATGGCTACACCTTC
TRBV27,.,TRBD1,TRBJ2-7,CASSSGTVTYEQYF,TGTGCCAGCAGCTCCGGGACAGTAACCTACGAGCAGTACTTC
TRBV12-3/TRBV12-4,.,TRBD1,TRBJ1-6,CASGLTGDSPLHF,TGTGCCAGCGGCCTAACAGGGGATTCACCCCTCCACTTT
TRBV5-8,once,TRBD2,TRBJ2-1,CASAPGSGSKDEQFF,TGTGCCAGCGCCCCAGGAAGCGGGAGTAAAGATGAGCAGTTCTTC
TRBV19,.,TRBD1,TRBJ1-2,CASSIPGTGGDYGYTF,TGTGCCAGTAGTATCCCCGGGACAGGGGGTGACTATGGCTACACCTTC
TRBV2,.,.,TRBJ2-2,CASSETVSNTGELFF,TGTGCCAGCAGTGAAACAGTATCGAACACCGGGGAGCTGTTTTTT
TRBV12-3/TRBV12-4,.,.,TRBJ2-3,CASSFFPDTQYF,TGTGCCAGCAGTTTCTTCCCAGATACGCAGTATTTT
TRBV9,.,.,TRBJ2-7,CASSVAPGEYEQYF,TGTGCCAGCAGCGTAGCTCCGGGAGAGTACGAGCAGTACTTC
TRBV20-1,.,.,TRBJ1-2,CSASGVGAGSYGYTF,TGCAGTGCTAGTGGCGTGGGGGCCGGTTCCTATGGCTACACCTTC
TRBV7-3,.,.,TRBJ2-2,CASSLQGYGELFF,TGTGCCAGCAGCTTACAGGGCTACGGGGAGCTGTTTTTT
TRBV4-2,.,.,TRBJ1-2,CASSQAEASPGYGYTF,TGTGCCAGCAGCCAAGCTGAGGCATCTCCAGGGTATGGCTACACCTTC
TRBV5-1,.,TRBD2,TRBJ2-2,CASRLYRGLLAGDFSGELFF,TGCGCCAGCCGCCTTTACAGGGGATTACTAGCGGGAGACTTCAGCGGGGAGCTGTTTTTT
TRBV4-1,.,TRBD1,TRBJ2-7,CASSQDRGHDEQYF,TGCGCCAGCAGCCAAGACAGGGGGCACGACGAGCAGTACTTC
TRBV4-1,.,TRBD1,TRBJ2-7,CASSQQTGASEPYEQYF,TGCGCCAGCAGCCAACAGACAGGGGCAAGCGAGCCCTACGAGCAGTACTTC
TRBV5-1,.,TRBD2,TRBJ2-2,CASSLGTRGTGELFF,TGCGCCAGCAGCTTGGGGACTAGAGGCACCGGGGAGCTGTTTTTT
TRBV7-2,.,TRBD2,TRBJ2-1,CASSVSGTGQFF,TGTGCCAGCAGCGTTAGCGGGACCGGGCAGTTCTTC
TRBV2,.,.,TRBJ1-5,CASSLYLTPSPQHF,TGTGCCAGCAGTCTATACCTCACCCCGTCGCCCCAGCATTTT
TRBV9,.,TRBD1,TRBJ1-4,CASRGQGAGEKLFF,TGTGCCAGCAGGGGACAGGGGGCAGGTGAAAAACTGTTTTTT
TRBV4-1,.,TRBD2,TRBJ2-4,CASSQETLAGVSSIQYF,TGCGCCAGCAGCCAAGAGACACTAGCGGGAGTATCGAGCATTCAGTACTTC
TRBV11-3,.,.,TRBJ2-1,CASSLESSYNEQFF,TGTGCCAGCAGCTTGGAGAGCTCCTACAATGAGCAGTTCTTC
TRBV11-3,.,TRBD2,TRBJ2-3,CASSSTSGYTDTQYF,TGTGCCAGCAGCTCGACTAGCGGCTACACAGATACGCAGTATTTT
TRBV9,.,TRBD2,TRBJ2-5,CASSPGGRAETQYF,TGTGCCAGCAGCCCGGGGGGGAGGGCGGAGACCCAGTACTTC
TRBV28,.,TRBD1,TRBJ2-7,CASSSRDSSSRYEQYF,TGTGCCAGCAGTTCCCGGGACAGTAGTTCCCGCTACGAGCAGTACTTC
TRBV5-1,few,.,TRBJ1-3,CASSLDRPSSGNTIYF,TGCGCCAGCAGCCTTGACAGACCGAGCTCTGGAAACACCATATATTTT
TRBV7-9,.,.,TRBJ2-1,CASSLGRGSYNEQFF,TGTGCCAGCAGCTTAGGCCGGGGGAGCTACAATGAGCAGTTCTTC
TRBV24-1,.,.,TRBJ2-7,CATRGASSYEQYF,TGTGCCACCAGGGGGGCCAGTTCCTACGAGCAGTACTTC
TRBV28,.,.,TRBJ1-3,CASREGLSGNTIYF,TGTGCCAGCAGAGAGGGTCTCTCTGGAAACACCATATATTTT
TRBV11-2,.,.,TRBJ1-2,CASSLRSWDTTPDRGYTF,TGTGCCAGCAGTCTCCGGTCCTGGGACACTACGCCCGATCGAGGCTACACCTTC
TRBV6-1,.,TRBD1,TRBJ1-6,CASSVTPGQGLSPLHF,TGTGCCAGCAGTGTGACCCCGGGACAGGGCCTTTCACCCCTCCACTTT
TRBV21-1,.,.,TRBJ1-6,CASSKVRFGTGASPLHF,.
TRBV19,few,.,TRBJ1-1,CATSDRDTEAFF,TGTGCCACCTCAGACAGAGACACTGAAGCTTTCTTT
TRBV7-9,.,.,TRBJ1-5,CASSSSPGVQPQHF,TGTGCCAGCAGCTCCAGTCCTGGAGTTCAGCCCCAGCATTTT
TRBV11-2,.,.,TRBJ1-5,CASKGAQPQHF,TGTGCCAGCAAAGGGGCTCAGCCCCAGCATTTT
TRBV4-2,.,TRBD2,TRBJ2-7,CASSGRADLSSYEQYF,TGTGCCAGTAGCGGGAGGGCCGACCTAAGCTCCTACGAGCAGTACTTC
TRBV5-1,.,TRBD1,TRBJ2-6,CASSLVPGGEGANVLTF,TGCGCCAGCAGCTTGGTGCCAGGGGGCGAGGGGGCCAACGTCCTGACTTTC
TRBV27,.,TRBD2,TRBJ2-1,CASSVSSGGAFGEQFF,TGTGCCAGCAGTGTCTCTAGCGGGGGGGCGTTTGGGGAGCAGTTCTTC